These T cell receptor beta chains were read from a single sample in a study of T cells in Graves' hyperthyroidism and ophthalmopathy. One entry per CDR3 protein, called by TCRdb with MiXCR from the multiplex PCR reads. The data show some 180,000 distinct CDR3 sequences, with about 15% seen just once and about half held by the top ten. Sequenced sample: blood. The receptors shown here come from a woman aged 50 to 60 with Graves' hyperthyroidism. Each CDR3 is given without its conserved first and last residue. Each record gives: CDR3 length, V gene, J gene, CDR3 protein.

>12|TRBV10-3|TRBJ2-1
AISKGQPNNEQF
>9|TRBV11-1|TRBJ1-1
ASSETAEAF
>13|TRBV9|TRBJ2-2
ASSVGGLNTGELF
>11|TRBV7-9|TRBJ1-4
ASSLRPNEKLF
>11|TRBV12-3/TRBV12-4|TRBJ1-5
ASSRGSGQPQH
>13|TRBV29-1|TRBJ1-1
SVVGAPTENTEAF
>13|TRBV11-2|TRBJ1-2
ASSLSAGSNYGYT
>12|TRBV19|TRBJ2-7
ASTTTSGNYEQY
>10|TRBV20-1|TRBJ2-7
SARRLPHEQY
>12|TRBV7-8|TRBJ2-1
ASSRQGVWNEQF
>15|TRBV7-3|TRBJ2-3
ASSLSSRGRGPDTQY
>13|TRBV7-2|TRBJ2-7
ASSTNSGRIYEQY
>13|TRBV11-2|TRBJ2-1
ASSPLTTSFTQQF
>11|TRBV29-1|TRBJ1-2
SVLGQGAFGYT
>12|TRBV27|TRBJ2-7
ASSSGVTKGEQY
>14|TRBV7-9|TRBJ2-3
ASSLVASGPTDTQY
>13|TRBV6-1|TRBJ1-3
ASSESGNSGNTIY
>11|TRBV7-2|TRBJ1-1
ASSLWGLTEAF
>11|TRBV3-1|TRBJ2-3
ASSQDRPGTQY
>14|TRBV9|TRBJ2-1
ASSGPGLAEYNEQF
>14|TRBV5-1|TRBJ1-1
ASSLAGKRQNTEAF
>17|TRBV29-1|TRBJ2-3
SVVYLNSGRARSTDTQY
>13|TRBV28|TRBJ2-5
ASSFRTGGGETQY
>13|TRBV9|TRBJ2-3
ASSVGVQQGDTQY
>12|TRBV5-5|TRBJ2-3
ASSPGASTDTQY
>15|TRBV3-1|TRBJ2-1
ASSQNGLAGVRNEQF
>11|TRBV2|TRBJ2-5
ASTRDLGSTQY
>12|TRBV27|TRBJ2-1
ASSLGWGVNEQF
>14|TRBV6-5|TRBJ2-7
ASSYSRLAGVYEQY
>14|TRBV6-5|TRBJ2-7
ASSSLGNDRGGEQY
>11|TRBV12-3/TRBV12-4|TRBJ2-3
ASSLRAADTQY
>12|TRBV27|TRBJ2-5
ASSLRREGETQY
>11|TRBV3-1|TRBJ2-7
ASSQGGAYEQY
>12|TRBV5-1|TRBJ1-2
ASSTGTGNYGYT
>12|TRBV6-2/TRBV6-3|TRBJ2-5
ASNGGDHWETQY